Listed below are T cell receptor beta chains from one sample, sequenced in a study of OX40 agonist ivuxolimab in advanced cancers. Assay: immunoSEQ multiplex PCR; the TCRdb copy retains only in-frame clones and omits some. The sample has 30,000 or so clones, approximately 90% seen once. Source: CD4+ or CD8+ T cells sorted from blood, taken in a trial of the OX40 agonist ivuxolimab. Receptor source: an adult with an advanced solid tumor such as melanoma, head and neck, liver or kidney cancer. Both conserved end residues are part of each CDR3. D genes are given only for firm matches. The size of a clone is reported for some rows only, either as once, few or many, or as a class for expanded clones.

TRBJ1-1 | 16 | . | . | TRBV4-1 | TGCGCCAGCAGCCAACCTCCTGCCGGAGAGGACACTGAAGCTTTCTTT | CASSQPPAGEDTEAFF
TRBJ2-1 | 12 | . | . | TRBV7-6 | TGTGCCAGCAGCTTAGGGTGGCGGGAGCAGTTCTTC | CASSLGWREQFF
TRBJ1-2 | 13 | . | . | TRBV6-1 | TGTGCCAGCACACCTCCCCCTTCCTATGGCTACACCTTC | CASTPPPSYGYTF
TRBJ2-7 | 16 | . | . | TRBV19 | TGTGCCAGTAGTATAGTGACTGGTCCAGGGATATACGAGCAGTACTTC | CASSIVTGPGIYEQYF
TRBJ1-1 | 14 | . | . | TRBV30 | TGTGCCTGGAGTCCGACTAAGATGAACACTGAAGCTTTCTTT | CAWSPTKMNTEAFF
TRBJ2-1 | 14 | . | . | TRBV27 | TGTGCCAGCAGTTTATCTTTCCTAGCCGGAGAGCAGTTCTTC | CASSLSFLAGEQFF
TRBJ1-4 | 14 | . | . | TRBV19 | TGTGCCAGCACCCCCGTGGGCACCGGGTTGAAACTGTTTTTT | CASTPVGTGLKLFF
TRBJ1-5 | 15 | . | . | TRBV6-1 | TGTGCCAGCAGTGTTTGGGGGGATAGCAATCAGCCCCAGCATTTT | CASSVWGDSNQPQHF
TRBJ1-2 | 16 | . | . | TRBV6-5 | TGTGCCAGCAGTTACTCTTACAGGGTTCGCGACTATGGCTACACCTTC | CASSYSYRVRDYGYTF
TRBJ2-2 | 11 | . | . | TRBV6-1 | TGTGCCAGCAGCCCCCCCGGGGAGCTGTTTTTT | CASSPPGELFF
TRBJ2-7 | 13 | . | once | TRBV11-2 | TGTGCCAGCAGCTTCCAGGAGTTATACGAGCAGTACTTC | CASSFQELYEQYF
TRBJ2-6 | 19 | TRBD1 | . | TRBV29-1 | TGCAGCGTTGAAGGGTTAAGAAGGACAGGGGTGGCTGGGGCCAACGTCCTGACTTTC | CSVEGLRRTGVAGANVLTF
TRBJ2-3 | 15 | TRBD2 | . | TRBV7-9 | TGTGCCAGCAGCTGGACTAGCGGGGAAGTAGATACGCAGTATTTT | CASSWTSGEVDTQYF
TRBJ2-1 | 12 | . | once | TRBV27 | TGTGCCAGCAGAACCTTCAGGGATGAGCAGTTCTTC | CASRTFRDEQFF
TRBJ2-7 | 14 | TRBD1 | . | TRBV6-5 | TGTGCCAGCAGCCCCGGACAGGGAACCTACGAGCAGTACTTC | CASSPGQGTYEQYF
TRBJ2-1 | 15 | . | . | TRBV11-2 | TGTGCCAGCAGCTTGGGAAGGGGCAGGTTTAATGAGCAGTTCTTC | CASSLGRGRFNEQFF
TRBJ1-3 | 15 | TRBD1 | . | TRBV13 | TGTGCCAGCAGCTTACAGGGGGATGCTGGAAACACCATATATTTT | CASSLQGDAGNTIYF
TRBJ1-2 | 13 | TRBD1 | . | TRBV27 | TGTGCCAGCAGTTTAGGAGGGGGCGCCGGCTACACCTTC | CASSLGGGAGYTF
TRBJ1-4 | 17 | TRBD1 | . | TRBV28 | TGTGCCAGCAGTCCGGACAGGGGGCTCGGGGGGAATGAAAAACTGTTTTTT | CASSPDRGLGGNEKLFF
TRBJ1-2 | 12 | . | . | TRBV29-1 | TGCAGCGTCCAGGGAGAGACCTATGGCTACACCTTC | CSVQGETYGYTF
TRBJ2-1 | 16 | TRBD2 | . | TRBV27 | TGTGCCAGCAGTTTATCGTCTAGCGGGGGTTACAATGAGCAGTTCTTC | CASSLSSSGGYNEQFF
TRBJ1-3 | 11 | . | . | TRBV20-1 | TGCAGTGCTTCCAATGGAAACACCATATATTTT | CSASNGNTIYF
TRBJ2-1 | 16 | TRBD1 | . | TRBV7-3 | TGTGCCAGCAGCTTAGGACCGGGACAGGGACCCAATGAGCAGTTCTTC | CASSLGPGQGPNEQFF
TRBJ1-1 | 13 | . | . | TRBV30 | TGTGCCTGGAGTGCCTCGGCGGGGACTGAAGCTTTCTTT | CAWSASAGTEAFF
TRBJ2-5 | 16 | TRBD2 | . | TRBV18 | TGTGCCAGCTCACCCGAAGGACTAGCGGAACAAGAGACCCAGTACTTC | CASSPEGLAEQETQYF
TRBJ2-7 | 13 | . | . | TRBV6-5 | TGTGCCAGCAGTTACGAGGGGGCCTACGAGCAGTACTTC | CASSYEGAYEQYF
TRBJ2-1 | 12 | . | once | TRBV9 | TGTGCCAGCAGCGTAGGGGACAATGAGCAGTTCTTC | CASSVGDNEQFF
TRBJ2-5 | 13 | . | . | TRBV27 | TGTGCCAGCAGTCCTCCAGGGATCTGGACCCAGTACTTC | CASSPPGIWTQYF
TRBJ2-7 | 12 | . | . | TRBV6-5 | TGTGCCAGCAGTTCCCTGCGGGGCGAGCAGTACTTC | CASSSLRGEQYF
TRBJ2-5 | 14 | TRBD1 | . | TRBV11-2 | TGTGCCAGCAGCACTTACAGGGGGCAAGAGACCCAGTACTTC | CASSTYRGQETQYF
TRBJ2-1 | 15 | . | . | TRBV6-1 | TGTGCCAGCAACAAGCGGAGCGGCTCCTACAATGAGCAGTTCTTC | CASNKRSGSYNEQFF
TRBJ2-7 | 14 | . | . | TRBV5-4 | TGTGCCAGCAGCTCGACAGGCGACCCCTACGAGCAGTACTTC | CASSSTGDPYEQYF
TRBJ2-1 | 14 | . | . | TRBV12-5 | TGTGCTAGTCAGTTGCCGGGAGCATGGAATGAGCAGTTCTTC | CASQLPGAWNEQFF
TRBJ1-3 | 13 | . | . | TRBV5-5 | TGTGCCAGCAGCTTGCTTCAGGAGGACACCATATATTTT | CASSLLQEDTIYF
TRBJ1-3 | 15 | . | few | TRBV5-1 | TGCGCCAGCAGCGACACAGGGTACTCTGGAAACACCATATATTTT | CASSDTGYSGNTIYF
TRBJ1-2 | 13 | TRBD1 | . | TRBV5-4 | TGTGCCAGCAGCTTGATGACAGGGAATGGCTACACCTTC | CASSLMTGNGYTF
TRBJ1-2 | 15 | TRBD1 | . | TRBV6-5 | TGTGCCAGCAGTTACTCCGGACAGGGGGCAGAAGGCTACACCTTC | CASSYSGQGAEGYTF
TRBJ1-1 | 17 | TRBD1 | . | TRBV25-1 | TGTGCCAGCAGTGAATATATGACAGGGGGGATGAACACTGAAGCTTTCTTT | CASSEYMTGGMNTEAFF
TRBJ2-7 | 15 | . | . | TRBV29-1 | TGCAGCGTGCGACAGGGTGTCGCGGGAGACGACGAGCAGTACTTC | CSVRQGVAGDDEQYF
TRBJ1-2 | 14 | TRBD1 | . | TRBV28 | TGTGCCAGCAGTTCACACAGGGGAGGGTTTGACTACACCTTC | CASSSHRGGFDYTF
TRBJ2-7 | 14 | TRBD1 | . | TRBV2 | TGTGCCAACTTAGGGACAGGGGCAACGGGCGAGCAGTACTTC | CANLGTGATGEQYF
TRBJ2-7 | 13 | TRBD1 | . | TRBV28 | TGTGCCAGCAGTCCGCCGACAGGGCACGAGCAGTACTTC | CASSPPTGHEQYF
TRBJ2-3 | 14 | . | . | TRBV19 | TGTGCCAGTCACTCGGGGGTTAGCACAGATACGCAGTATTTT | CASHSGVSTDTQYF
TRBJ2-7 | 14 | . | . | TRBV7-9 | TGTGCCAGCAGCCCAGAGGACAGACCGGCCGAGCAGTACTTC | CASSPEDRPAEQYF
TRBJ2-5 | 16 | . | . | TRBV19 | TGTGCCAGTGGGCCTAAAGGGCAGGGGTTCAGAGAGACCCAGTACTTC | CASGPKGQGFRETQYF
TRBJ1-1 | 15 | . | . | TRBV6-1 | TGTGCCAGCAGCCCCGTAGGACAGATGAACACTGAAGCTTTCTTT | CASSPVGQMNTEAFF
TRBJ2-3 | 16 | TRBD1 | . | TRBV5-6 | TGTGCCAGCAGCTTCGGGACAGGGGCGCGCCCAGATACGCAGTATTTT | CASSFGTGARPDTQYF
TRBJ2-7 | 13 | . | . | TRBV5-1 | TGCGCCAGCAGCCTTGGGTCAATCGACGAGCAGTACTTC | CASSLGSIDEQYF